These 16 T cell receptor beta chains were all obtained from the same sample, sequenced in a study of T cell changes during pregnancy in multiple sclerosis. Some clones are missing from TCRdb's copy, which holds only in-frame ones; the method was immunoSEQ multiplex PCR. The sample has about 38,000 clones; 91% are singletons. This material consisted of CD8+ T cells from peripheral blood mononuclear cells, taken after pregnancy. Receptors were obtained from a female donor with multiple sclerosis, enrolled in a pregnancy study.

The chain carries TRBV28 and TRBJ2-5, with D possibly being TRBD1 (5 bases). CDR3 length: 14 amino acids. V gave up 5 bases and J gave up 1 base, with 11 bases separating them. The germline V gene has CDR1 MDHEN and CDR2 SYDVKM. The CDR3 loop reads CASSPYDSQETQYF. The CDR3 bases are TGTGCCAGCAGTCCATATGACAGCCAAGAGACCCAGTACTTC. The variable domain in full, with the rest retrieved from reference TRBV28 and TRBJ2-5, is DVKVTQSSRYLVKRTGEKVFLECVQDMDHENMFWYRQDPGLGLRLIYFSYDVKMKEKGDIPEGYSVSREKKERFSLILESASTNQTSMYLCASSPYDSQETQYFGPGTRLLVL.

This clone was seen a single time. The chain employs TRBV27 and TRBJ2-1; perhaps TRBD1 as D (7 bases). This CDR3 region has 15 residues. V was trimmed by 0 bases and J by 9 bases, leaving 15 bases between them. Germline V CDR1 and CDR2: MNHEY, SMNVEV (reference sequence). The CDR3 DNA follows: TGTGCCAGCAGTTTATCGGTTAGGGGGCGGGGTGAGCAGTTCTTC. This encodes CASSLSVRGRGEQFF.

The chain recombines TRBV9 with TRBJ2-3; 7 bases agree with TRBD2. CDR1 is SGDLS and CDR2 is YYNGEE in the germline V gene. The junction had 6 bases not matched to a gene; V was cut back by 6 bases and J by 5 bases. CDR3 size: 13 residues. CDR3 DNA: TGTGCCAGCAAGAGCGGGGAGAAAGATACGCAGTATTTT. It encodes CASKSGEKDTQYF.

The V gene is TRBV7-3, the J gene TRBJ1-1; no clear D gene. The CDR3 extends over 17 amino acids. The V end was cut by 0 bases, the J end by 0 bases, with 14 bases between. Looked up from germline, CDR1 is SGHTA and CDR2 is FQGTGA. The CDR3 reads CASSLTGVARVNTEAFF. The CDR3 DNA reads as TGTGCCAGCAGCTTAACCGGGGTCGCCCGAGTGAACACTGAAGCTTTCTTT.

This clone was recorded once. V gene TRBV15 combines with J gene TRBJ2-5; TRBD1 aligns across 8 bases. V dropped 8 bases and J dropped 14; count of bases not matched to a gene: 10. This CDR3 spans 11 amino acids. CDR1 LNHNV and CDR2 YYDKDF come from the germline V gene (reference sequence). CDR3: CATDDGQGAYF. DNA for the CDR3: TGTGCCACCGATGACGGACAGGGCGCCTACTTC. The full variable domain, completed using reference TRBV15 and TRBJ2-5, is DAMVIQNPRYQVTQFGKPVTLSCSQTLNHNVMYWYQQKSSQAPKLLFHYYDKDFNNEADTPDNFQSRRPNTSFCFLDIRSPGLGDTAMYLCATDDGQGAYFGPGTRLLVL.

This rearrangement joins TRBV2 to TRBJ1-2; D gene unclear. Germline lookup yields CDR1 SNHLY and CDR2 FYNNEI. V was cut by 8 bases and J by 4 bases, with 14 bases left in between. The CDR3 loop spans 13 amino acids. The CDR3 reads CASPARVVYGYTF. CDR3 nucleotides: TGTGCCAGCCCGGCGCGGGTAGTCTATGGCTACACCTTC.

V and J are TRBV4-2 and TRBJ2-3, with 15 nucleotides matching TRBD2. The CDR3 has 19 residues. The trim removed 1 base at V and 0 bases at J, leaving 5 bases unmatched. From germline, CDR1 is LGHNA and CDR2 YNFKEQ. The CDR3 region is CASSQAWTSGGASTDTQYF. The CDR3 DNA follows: TGTGCCAGCAGCCAAGCGTGGACTAGCGGGGGGGCAAGCACAGATACGCAGTATTTT.

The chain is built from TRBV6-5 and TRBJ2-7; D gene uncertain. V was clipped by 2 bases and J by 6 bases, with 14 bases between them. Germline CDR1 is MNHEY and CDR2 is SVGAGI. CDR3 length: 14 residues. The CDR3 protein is CASSYGGSSSEQYF. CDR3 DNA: TGTGCCAGCAGTTACGGTGGGTCATCTAGCGAGCAGTACTTC.

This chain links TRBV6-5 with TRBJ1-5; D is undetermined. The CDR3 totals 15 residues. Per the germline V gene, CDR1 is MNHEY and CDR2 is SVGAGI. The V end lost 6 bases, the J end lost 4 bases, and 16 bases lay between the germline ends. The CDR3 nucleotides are TGTGCCAGCAGGCCGGGGATTAATGTAAATCAGCCCCAGCATTTT. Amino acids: CASRPGINVNQPQHF.

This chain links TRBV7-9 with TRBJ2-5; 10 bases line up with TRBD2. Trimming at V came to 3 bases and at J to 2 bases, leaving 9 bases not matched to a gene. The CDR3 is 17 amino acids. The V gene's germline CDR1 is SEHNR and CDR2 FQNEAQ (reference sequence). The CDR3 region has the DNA TGTGCCAGCAGCTTCCTAGCGGGAGTTAGAAAACAAGAGACCCAGTACTTC. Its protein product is CASSFLAGVRKQETQYF.

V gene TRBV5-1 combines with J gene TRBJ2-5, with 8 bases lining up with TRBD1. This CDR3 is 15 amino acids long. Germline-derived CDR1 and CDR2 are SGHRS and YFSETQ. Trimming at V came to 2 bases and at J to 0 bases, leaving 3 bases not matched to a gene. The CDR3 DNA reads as TGCGCCAGCAGCTTCGGGACAGGTCACCAAGAGACCCAGTACTTC. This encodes CASSFGTGHQETQYF.

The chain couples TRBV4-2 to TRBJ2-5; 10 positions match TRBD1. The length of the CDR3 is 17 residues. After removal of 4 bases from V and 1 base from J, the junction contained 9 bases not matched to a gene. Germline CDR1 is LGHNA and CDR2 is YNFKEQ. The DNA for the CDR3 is TGTGCCAGCAGCCGGCCAGGGACAGGGGTTTCCCAAGAGACCCAGTACTTC. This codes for CASSRPGTGVSQETQYF.

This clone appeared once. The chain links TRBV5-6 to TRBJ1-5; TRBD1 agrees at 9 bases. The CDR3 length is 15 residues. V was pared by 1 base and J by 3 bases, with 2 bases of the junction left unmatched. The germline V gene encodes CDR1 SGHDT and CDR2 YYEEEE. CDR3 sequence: CASSLWDRVNQPQHF. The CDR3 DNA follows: TGTGCCAGCAGCTTGTGGGACAGGGTCAATCAGCCCCAGCATTTT.

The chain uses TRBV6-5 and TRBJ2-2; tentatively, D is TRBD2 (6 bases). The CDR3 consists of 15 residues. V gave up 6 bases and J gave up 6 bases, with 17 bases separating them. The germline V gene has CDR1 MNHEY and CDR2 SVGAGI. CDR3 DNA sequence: TGTGCCAGCAGCCTCGGGTGGGAGGTCTCCGGGGAGCTGTTTTTT. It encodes CASSLGWEVSGELFF.

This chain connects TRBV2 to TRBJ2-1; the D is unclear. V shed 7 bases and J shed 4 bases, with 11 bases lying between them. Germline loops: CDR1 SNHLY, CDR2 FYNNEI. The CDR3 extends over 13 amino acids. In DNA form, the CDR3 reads TGTGCCAGCACAGGTGCCTCTTACAATGAGCAGTTCTTC. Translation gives CASTGASYNEQFF.

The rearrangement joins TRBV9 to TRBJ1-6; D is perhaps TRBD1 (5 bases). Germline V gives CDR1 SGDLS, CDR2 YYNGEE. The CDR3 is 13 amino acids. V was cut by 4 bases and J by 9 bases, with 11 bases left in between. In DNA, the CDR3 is TGTGCCAGCAGCCTGGGGGGGGTTTCACCCCTCCACTTT. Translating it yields CASSLGGVSPLHF.